The 20 T cell receptor beta chains reported below all come from one sample, sequenced in a study of cytomegalovirus exposure and HLA in healthy donors. PCR amplification relied on 60 Vbeta primers (plus 13 Jbeta primers). Using immunoSEQ multiplex PCR, the repertoire was profiled, and TCRdb retains in-frame clones only, with some absent. The sample includes about 160,000 clones, over 65% seen only once; the top ten take roughly 6.6%. What was sequenced was PBMCs. The source of these receptors is a man aged 40-50 years in good health and CMV-seropositive.

On this clone itself: The junction departs from germline at one end; a sequencing error may be responsible. The chain employs TRBV6-6 and TRBJ2-7; 7 bases match TRBD1. Germline CDR1 reads MNHNY; CDR2 reads SVGAGI (reference sequence). This CDR3 comprises 14 residues. The CDR3 loop reads CASSVTGSSYERYF. DNA of the CDR3: TGTGCCAGCAGTGTGACAGGGAGCTCCTACGAGCGGTACTTC.

Of note for this clone: The junction departs from germline at one end; a sequencing error may be responsible. The chain couples TRBV6-5 to TRBJ2-3; tentatively, D is TRBD2 (6 bases). The V gene's germline CDR1 is MNHEY and CDR2 SVGAGI. The CDR3 length is 11 residues. The CDR3 protein is CASSSGREPTF. DNA of the CDR3: TGTGCCAGCAGCTCCGGACGGGAGCCCACTTTT.

This clone was seen once. The chain couples TRBV6-6 to TRBJ2-5; 7 nucleotides line up with TRBD1. The CDR3 sequence is 15 residues long. Germline V gene data show CDR1 as MNHNY and CDR2 as SVGAGI (reference sequence). The V gene end was trimmed by 7 bases and the J gene end by 2 bases; junction bases not matched to a gene: 10. CDR3 sequence (DNA): TGTGCCAGCACCTCACCAGGGGGACGGCAAGAGACCCAGTACTTC. Its translation is CASTSPGGRQETQYF.

The V call is TRBV11-2, the J call TRBJ2-5; D call uncertain. CDR1 is SGHAT and CDR2 is FQNNGV in the germline V gene. The V gene lost 3 bases and the J gene lost 1 base, with 9 bases spanning the gap. The CDR3 sequence is 14 residues long. CDR3 amino acids: CASSFQSPQETQYF. The CDR3, as DNA: TGTGCCAGCAGCTTCCAGTCACCCCAAGAGACCCAGTACTTC.

This clone has only a few counts. The V and J genes are TRBV5-1 and TRBJ2-7; 9 nucleotides agree with TRBD1. The ends lost 4 bases at V and 5 bases at J; junction bases unmatched: 4. Looked up from germline, CDR1 is SGHRS and CDR2 is YFSETQ. The CDR3 spans 13 residues. The CDR3 DNA reads as TGCGCCAGCAGCCTTGACAGGGGGGACGAGCAGTACTTC. Residues: CASSLDRGDEQYF.

This sequence joins TRBV20-1 and TRBJ1-2; D possibly corresponds to TRBD1 (5 bases). CDR1 is DFQATT, CDR2 SNEGSKA, per germline (reference sequence). V was clipped by 4 bases and J by 7 bases, with 10 bases between them. CDR3 size: 11 residues. CDR3 residues: CSATQGVGYTF. Written as DNA, the CDR3 is TGCAGTGCTACCCAGGGTGTTGGCTACACCTTC.

This clone has a single count. The chain uses TRBV7-2 and TRBJ2-5; D uncertain. Gene TRBJ2-7 matches the end of the DNA better, so the J call may be wrong. Germline V gene data show CDR1 as SGHTA and CDR2 as FQGNSA. The CDR3 totals 14 residues. CDR3 coding DNA: TGTGCCAGCAGCTCCTCCCGTTCTTCCTACGAGCAGTACTTC. Translation: CASSSSRSSYEQYF.

V is TRBV5-1 and J is TRBJ1-2; unclear D gene. Per germline, CDR1 SGHRS and CDR2 YFSETQ. Trimming pared 3 bases from V and 4 bases from J, leaving 10 bases between. The CDR3 loop spans 13 amino acids. Here the CDR3 reads CASSSEGPYGYTF. CDR3 sequence (DNA): TGCGCCAGCAGCTCGGAGGGCCCCTATGGCTACACCTTC.

V usage is TRBV7-3 and J usage is TRBJ1-2, with D perhaps matching TRBD1 (6 bases). The CDR3 runs to 13 residues. Germline CDR1 reads SGHTA; CDR2 reads FQGTGA. V shed 8 bases and J shed 8 bases, with 18 bases lying between them. In DNA form, the CDR3 reads TGTGCCAGCCGCCGAAACAGGGAAGAGGGCTACACCTTC. Its protein product is CASRRNREEGYTF.

This clone was counted only a few times. The V gene is TRBV15, the J gene TRBJ2-7; D is perhaps TRBD1 (5 bases). Germline values: CDR1 LNHNV, CDR2 YYDKDF (reference sequence). The CDR3 totals 17 residues. V gave up 4 bases and J gave up 0 bases, with 19 bases separating them. The CDR3 sequence: CATSIFPATESSYEQYF. The CDR3 DNA follows: TGTGCCACCAGCATCTTCCCCGCGACAGAAAGCTCCTACGAGCAGTACTTC.

This chain connects TRBV5-6 to TRBJ2-2, with a possible D match to TRBD2 (6 bases). CDR1 is SGHDT, CDR2 YYEEEE, per germline. This CDR3 contains 13 residues. The V end was cut by 4 bases, the J end by 8 bases, with 12 bases between. The CDR3 nucleotides are TGTGCCAGCAGCGCGGGGACTTCTGGGGAGCTGTTTTTT. Residues: CASSAGTSGELFF.

The chain links TRBV5-1 to TRBJ2-5; D perhaps matches TRBD1 (7 bases). V lost 4 bases and J 5 bases, leaving 9 bases between the germline ends. This CDR3 region has 12 residues. Germline loops: CDR1 SGHRS, CDR2 YFSETQ. The CDR3 coding sequence is TGCGCCAGCAGCCCAGGGGGGGAGACCCAGTACTTC. This encodes CASSPGGETQYF.

This CDR3 is CASSLGARGLKGETQYF. CDR3 in DNA: TGTGCCAGCAGCTTGGGAGCCAGGGGGCTGAAGGGAGAGACCCAGTACTTC. J is TRBJ2-5 and V is TRBV5-6; 8 bases match TRBD1. J was trimmed by 4 bases and V by 0 bases; bases with no gene match: 11. The CDR3 runs to 17 residues. Germline V gene lookup returns CDR1 SGHDT and CDR2 YYEEEE.

Only a few counts were recorded for this clone. The J gene is TRBJ1-1, the V gene TRBV4-2; tentatively, D is TRBD1 (5 bases). Trimming shortened V by 0 bases and J by 4 bases, and 9 bases separated the two germline ends. Germline V gene data show CDR1 as LGHNA and CDR2 as YNFKEQ. The CDR3 consists of 14 residues. Written as DNA, the CDR3 is TGTGCCAGCAGCCAAGAAGCAGGGTTCACTGAAGCTTTCTTT. It yields the protein CASSQEAGFTEAFF.

The chain links TRBV29-1 to TRBJ2-7; tentatively, D is TRBD1 (5 bases). The germline V and J ends were trimmed by 4 bases and 6 bases, with 10 bases remaining between them. The CDR3 is made up of 11 amino acids. Germline V gene data show CDR1 as SQVTM and CDR2 as ANQGSEA. CDR3 sequence: CSVGQGGEQYF. The CDR3 nucleotides read TGCAGCGTTGGGCAGGGTGGCGAGCAGTACTTC.

V and J are TRBV27 and TRBJ2-1, with 11 positions matching TRBD2. The CDR3 is made up of 17 amino acids. J gave up 9 bases and V 3 bases, and 13 bases lay outside the gene matches. Germline-derived CDR1 and CDR2 are MNHEY and SMNVEV (reference sequence). The CDR3 protein is CASSFETSGATRPEQFF. As DNA, the CDR3 is TGTGCCAGCAGTTTTGAGACTAGCGGGGCCACCCGCCCTGAGCAGTTCTTC.

The sample holds one count of this clone. A read error may produce the germline difference seen at one junction end. V gene TRBV9 combines with J gene TRBJ2-3; D gene uncertain. The CDR3 runs 10 residues. Germline CDR1 and CDR2: SGDLS and YYNGEE. The CDR3 region has the DNA TGCGCCAAGCAGGCAGATACGCAGTATTTT. Translated: CAKQADTQYF.

The V and J genes are TRBV5-1 and TRBJ1-2; D call uncertain. The germline CDR1 and CDR2 sequences are SGHRS and YFSETQ. V was cut by 3 bases and J by 0 bases, with 27 bases left in between. The CDR3 sequence is 20 residues long. CDR3 sequence reads: CASSSPGRETTYSSNYGYTF. The DNA of the CDR3 is TGCGCCAGCAGCTCCCCCGGTAGGGAGACCACCTACTCTTCTAACTATGGCTACACCTTC.

Relative to its sample, this clone is medium-sized. The chain joins TRBV7-2 to TRBJ1-3; no definite D call. The CDR3 spans 17 residues. V lost 5 bases, J lost 0 bases, and 17 bases lay in between. CDR1 and CDR2 (germline): SGHTA, FQGNSA. CDR3 amino acids: CASSPWPTVYSGNTIYF. CDR3 nucleotide sequence: TGTGCCAGCAGCCCTTGGCCCACAGTTTACTCTGGAAACACCATATATTTT.

V usage is TRBV7-3 and J usage is TRBJ2-1, with 8 positions matching TRBD1. Germline CDR1 reads SGHTA; CDR2 reads FQGTGA. The CDR3 runs 15 residues. J gave up 4 bases and V 3 bases, and 5 bases lay outside the gene matches. The CDR3 nucleotides are TGTGCCAGCAGCTTCGGACAGGGAGTATACAATGAGCAGTTCTTC. Translating gives CASSFGQGVYNEQFF.